This T cell receptor beta chain came from a study of blood T cells in healthy people across ages. V was cut by 3 bases and J by 6 bases, with 17 bases left in between. Germline V gene lookup returns CDR1 MGHRA and CDR2 YSYEKL. CDR3 length equals 15 residues. In its sample, this clonotype was seen many times. Its antigen is still unknown. Study-level results: Older age went with lower TCR beta diversity per million T cells, in a roughly linear way.

With a J-beta primer mix and a sample-barcoded 5' primer, a second PCR ran roughly 6 to 11 cycles. From the 5' RACE reads, TCRdb called clonotypes with MiXCR, one entry per CDR3 protein. The repertoire holds some 760,000 distinct CDR3 sequences, just under 25% seen once, with just under 9.5% in the top ten. These sequences were also reported in another study, on T cells of mothers and their children.

The receptor's source is a boy aged 10-17 years in good health. The chain employs TRBV4-1 and TRBJ1-2; a weak D match, TRBD1 (5 bases). The source material was blood. As DNA, the CDR3 is TGCGCCAGCAGCCAGGCCCCGGGACCATGGGATGGCTACACCTTC. Protein product: CASSQAPGPWDGYTF.